The 20 T cell receptor beta chains given below trace back to one sample, sequenced in a study of blood T cell repertoires in COVID-19. Measured with immunoSEQ multiplex PCR; TCRdb has only the in-frame clones, and not every one. The sample has roughly 200,000 clones; around 87% are singletons. The specimen sequenced was peripheral blood. The receptors stem from a man aged 50 to 60 with acute or convalescent COVID-19.

The chain couples TRBV11-2 to TRBJ2-1, with a possible D match to TRBD2 (5 bases). The CDR3 has 15 amino acids. Germline CDR1 and CDR2: SGHAT and FQNNGV. Trimming took off 4 bases at V and 8 bases at J, with 18 bases between the two ends. As DNA, the CDR3 is TGTGCCAGCAGCTACTCGGTTTTTCGGGGTGATGAGCAGTTCTTC. Its protein product is CASSYSVFRGDEQFF.

V usage is TRBV9 and J usage is TRBJ2-6; 11 bases map to TRBD1. Germline CDR1 reads SGDLS; CDR2 reads YYNGEE. The CDR3 consists of 18 residues. V lost 3 bases and J lost 3; bases outside the gene matches: 8. In DNA, the CDR3 is TGTGCCAGCAGCGATCAGGACAGGGGGCAAAGTGGGGCCAACGTCCTGACTTTC. Amino acids: CASSDQDRGQSGANVLTF. The full variable domain, its missing parts supplied by reference TRBV9 and TRBJ2-6, is DSGVTQTPKHLITATGQRVTLRCSPRSGDLSVYWYQQSLDQGLQFLIQYYNGEERAKGNILERFSAQQFPDLHSELNLSSLELGDSALYFCASSDQDRGQSGANVLTFGAGSRLTVL.

In this sample, this clone turned up once. V is TRBV5-1 and J is TRBJ2-3, with TRBD2 matching 7 bases. V was pared by 0 bases and J by 6 bases, with 7 bases of the junction left unmatched. This CDR3 has 15 residues. CDR1 and CDR2 (germline): SGHRS, YFSETQ. The CDR3 loop reads CASSLAELATDTQYF. The DNA of the CDR3 is TGCGCCAGCAGCTTGGCGGAACTAGCGACGGATACGCAGTATTTT.

The V gene is TRBV15, the J gene TRBJ2-5; D gene ambiguous. V shed 3 bases and J shed 5 bases, with 7 bases lying between them. The CDR3 is made up of 12 amino acids. Germline V gene lookup returns CDR1 LNHNV and CDR2 YYDKDF (reference sequence). The CDR3: CATSRVGETQYF. The CDR3 nucleotides read TGTGCCACCAGCAGGGTCGGGGAGACCCAGTACTTC.

This sequence joins TRBV6-6 and TRBJ2-6, with TRBD1 matching over 11 bases. Germline V gene sequence: CDR1 MNHNY, CDR2 SVGAGI (reference sequence). The ends lost 5 bases at V and 0 bases at J; junction bases unmatched: 3. The CDR3 runs to 17 residues. For the CDR3, the DNA is TGTGCCAGCAGTCGCGGGACAGGGGGCTCTGGGGCCAACGTCCTGACTTTC. Translation gives CASSRGTGGSGANVLTF.

This chain joins TRBV3-1 (or the pseudogene TRBV3-2) and TRBJ1-5; 10 nucleotides align to TRBD1. This CDR3 region has 17 residues. Looked up from germline, CDR1 is LGHDT and CDR2 is YNNKEL (reference sequence). V lost 4 bases and J lost 3; bases outside the gene matches: 9. This CDR3 is CASSPGTGDTINQPQHF. The CDR3 coding sequence is TGTGCCAGCAGCCCAGGGACAGGGGACACAATCAATCAGCCCCAGCATTTT.

The chain combines TRBV4-1 with TRBJ1-5, with a tentative D call TRBD1 (5 bases). The ends were cut back, 0 bases at V and 6 bases at J, with 15 bases in the middle. This CDR3 region has 16 residues. Germline values: CDR1 MGHRA, CDR2 YSYEKL. In DNA form, the CDR3 reads TGCGCCAGCAGCCAAGATCAGGGCAGGGCCGGTCAGCCCCAGCATTTT. Its protein is CASSQDQGRAGQPQHF.

V is TRBV30 and J is TRBJ2-3; D is uncertain. V was trimmed by 1 base and J by 6 bases, leaving 8 bases between them. This CDR3 is 12 amino acids long. Germline V gene data show CDR1 as GTSNPN and CDR2 as SVGIG (reference sequence). CDR3 amino acids: CAWSEPRDTQYF. DNA of the CDR3: TGTGCCTGGAGTGAGCCGAGGGATACGCAGTATTTT.

The chain employs TRBV6-2 or TRBV6-3 and TRBJ2-7; 7 positions match TRBD1. CDR1 MNHEY and CDR2 SVGEGT come from the germline V gene. The CDR3 runs to 15 residues. V dropped 5 bases and J dropped 0; count of bases not matched to a gene: 7. CDR3 sequence reads: CASSITGVSSYEQYV. In nucleotides, the CDR3 is TGTGCCAGCAGTATTACAGGGGTGAGCTCCTACGAGCAGTACGTC.

V usage is TRBV5-5 and J usage is TRBJ1-1, with 8 bases aligning to TRBD1. V was clipped by 4 bases and J by 0 bases; unmatched bases: 5. The CDR3 has 15 residues. The germline V gene has CDR1 SGHKS and CDR2 YYEKEE (reference sequence). The CDR3 region is CASSRGTGLNTEAFF. CDR3 nucleotide sequence: TGTGCCAGCAGCAGAGGGACAGGCCTGAACACTGAAGCTTTCTTT.

CDR3 bases: TGCGCCAGCAGCTTGGTATCGCGGGCGGGAGGGTCCGATGAGCAGTTCTTC. Translated: CASSLVSRAGGSDEQFF. The genes are TRBV5-1 and TRBJ2-1; TRBD2 matches 9 bases. The trim removed 0 bases at V and 8 bases at J, leaving 12 bases unmatched. Germline CDR1 and CDR2: SGHRS and YFSETQ. The CDR3 spans 17 residues.

J is TRBJ2-7 and V is TRBV6-2 or TRBV6-3; D unresolved. CDR3 size: 14 residues. V lost 4 bases and J 0 bases, leaving 10 bases between the germline ends. Germline loops: CDR1 MNHEY, CDR2 SVGEGT. DNA for the CDR3: TGTGCCAGCAGTTCCATACTAAGCTCCTACGAGCAGTACGTC. Translation: CASSSILSSYEQYV.

The CDR3 spells CASSYPSDRVRSTEAFF. CDR3 bases: TGTGCCAGCAGTTACCCGTCGGACAGGGTGCGGAGCACTGAAGCTTTCTTT. The chain combines TRBV6-2 or TRBV6-3 with TRBJ1-1, with 8 nucleotides matching TRBD1. Trimming took 2 bases from V and 4 from J; bases not matched to a gene: 12. Germline CDR1 reads MNHEY; CDR2 reads SVGEGT. The CDR3 contains 17 residues.

V is TRBV6-2 or TRBV6-3 and J is TRBJ1-5; no definite D call. The length of the CDR3 is 15 residues. Trimming left V 2 bases short and J 0 bases short, with 8 bases between. CDR1 is MNHEY, CDR2 SVGEGT, per germline. The CDR3 coding sequence is TGTGCCAGCAGTTACGGCCTCGCTAGCAATCAGCCCCAGCATTTT. Encoded protein: CASSYGLASNQPQHF.

The chain employs TRBV5-1 and TRBJ1-6, with D tentatively TRBD1 (6 bases). The CDR3 consists of 15 residues. The germline V gene has CDR1 SGHRS and CDR2 YFSETQ. The V gene lost 3 bases and the J gene lost 6 bases, with 13 bases spanning the gap. In DNA, the CDR3 is TGCGCCAGCAGCTCCGGACAGACTTTTAATTCACCCCTCCACTTT. Translated, it gives CASSSGQTFNSPLHF.

This rearrangement joins TRBV7-9 to TRBJ1-1; 7 bases are shared with TRBD1. Trimming took 4 bases from V and 8 from J; bases not matched to a gene: 13. The CDR3 contains 15 residues. The germline gives CDR1 SEHNR, CDR2 FQNEAQ (reference sequence). As DNA, the CDR3 is TGTGCCAGCAGCTCAACTCCATATGAACAGGGGGAAGCTTTCTTT. Its protein product is CASSSTPYEQGEAFF.

The V and J genes are TRBV5-1 and TRBJ2-5; 7 positions agree with TRBD1. Germline V lookup: CDR1 SGHRS, CDR2 YFSETQ. With 3 bases clipped from V and 4 bases from J, the junction kept 9 bases outside the gene matches. The CDR3 sequence is 15 residues long. This CDR3 reads CASSSMGQFRETQYF. The CDR3 bases are TGCGCCAGCAGCTCGATGGGACAGTTTCGAGAGACCCAGTACTTC.

The chain links TRBV7-9 to TRBJ1-4; 8 bases are shared with TRBD1. CDR3 length: 15 residues. Germline V gene sequence: CDR1 SEHNR, CDR2 FQNEAQ (reference sequence). With V trimmed by 5 bases and J by 4 bases, 6 bases remained unmatched. The CDR3 reads CASSQWGQDNEKLFF. DNA of the CDR3: TGTGCCAGCAGCCAATGGGGACAGGATAATGAAAAACTGTTTTTT.

V gene TRBV5-1 combines with J gene TRBJ1-1, with TRBD1 matching 7 bases. The CDR3 totals 13 residues. CDR1 and CDR2 from the germline V gene are SGHRS and YFSETQ. J lost 3 bases, V lost 5 bases, and 4 bases had no gene match. The CDR3 coding sequence is TGCGCCAGCAGTAATCAGGGGGACACTGAAGCTTTCTTT. Its protein product is CASSNQGDTEAFF.

Only a few counts were recorded for this clone. The chain carries TRBV14 and TRBJ1-2; possibly TRBD1 for D (6 bases). Germline loops: CDR1 SGHDN, CDR2 FVKESK. V lost 4 bases, J lost 7 bases, and 16 bases lay in between. The CDR3 sequence is 14 residues long. Here the CDR3 reads CASSRRPGVSGYTF. DNA for the CDR3: TGTGCCAGCAGCCGCCGCCCAGGGGTTTCTGGCTACACCTTC.